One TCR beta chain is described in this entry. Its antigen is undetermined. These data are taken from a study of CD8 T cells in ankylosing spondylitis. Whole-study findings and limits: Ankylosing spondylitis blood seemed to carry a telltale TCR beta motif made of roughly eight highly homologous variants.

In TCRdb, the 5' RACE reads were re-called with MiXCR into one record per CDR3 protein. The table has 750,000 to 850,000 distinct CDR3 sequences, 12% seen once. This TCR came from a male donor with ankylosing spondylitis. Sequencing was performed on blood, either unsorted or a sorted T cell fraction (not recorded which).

This CDR3 reads CSARGGQAGYEQYF. CDR3 nucleotide sequence: TGCAGTGCTAGAGGCGGACAGGCGGGCTACGAGCAGTACTTC. The chain is built from TRBV20-1 and TRBJ2-7; TRBD1 aligns across 7 bases. This CDR3 has 14 residues. V trimming: 1 base; J trimming: 3 bases; junction bases outside the gene matches: 6. Germline V gives CDR1 DFQATT, CDR2 SNEGSKA (reference sequence).